Presented here are 13 T cell receptor beta chains from one specimen sequenced in a study of cytomegalovirus exposure and HLA in healthy donors. PCR was performed using 60 Vbeta and 13 Jbeta primers. Sequencing was performed with immunoSEQ multiplex PCR; in TCRdb, only in-frame clones are kept and a portion is missing. The sample has 170,000 or so clones; 75% to 85% are singletons. The material sequenced was PBMCs. The receptors here all came from a woman aged 55-70 years in good health and CMV-seropositive.

The V call is TRBV5-1, the J call TRBJ1-5; 9 nucleotides match TRBD1. From germline, CDR1 is SGHRS and CDR2 YFSETQ. Trimming at V came to 0 bases and at J to 3 bases, leaving 1 base not matched to a gene. The CDR3 length is 15 residues. The CDR3 bases are TGCGCCAGCAGCTTGGGGGACAGGGACAATCAGCCCCAGCATTTT. Residues: CASSLGDRDNQPQHF.

The V gene is TRBV28, the J gene TRBJ2-5; 9 bases line up with TRBD2. V was clipped by 5 bases and J by 4 bases; unmatched bases: 8. The CDR3 is made up of 15 amino acids. The germline gives CDR1 MDHEN, CDR2 SYDVKM. The DNA of the CDR3 is TGTGCCAGCAGTGGCAGCGGGAGGACACGAGAGACCCAGTACTTC. It yields the protein CASSGSGRTRETQYF.

The chain has TRBV28 and TRBJ2-7, with D maybe TRBD1 (6 bases). The germline CDR1 and CDR2 sequences are MDHEN and SYDVKM. V was clipped by 6 bases and J by 0 bases, with 12 bases between them. The CDR3 totals 14 residues. The DNA of the CDR3 is TGTGCCAGCAGGCAGACAGGTAGCTCCTACGAGCAGTACTTC. As protein: CASRQTGSSYEQYF.

This rearrangement joins TRBV7-6 to TRBJ2-1, with a possible D match to TRBD2 (6 bases). Trimming cost V 2 bases and J 3 bases, with 20 bases left between them. The length of the CDR3 is 18 residues. Per the germline V gene, CDR1 is SGHVS and CDR2 is FNYEAQ. The CDR3 DNA reads as TGTGCCAGCAGCTTATGGAGGCAGCGGGCTTCCCTCTACAATGAGCAGTTCTTC. It encodes CASSLWRQRASLYNEQFF.

J is TRBJ2-7 and V is TRBV6-1, with 7 bases aligning to TRBD2. The germline gives CDR1 MNHNS, CDR2 SASEGT. This CDR3 region has 15 residues. V was pared by 6 bases and J by 0 bases, with 8 bases of the junction left unmatched. CDR3 coding DNA: TGTGCCAGCAGGCAGGCCCGCGGGAGCTCCTACGAGCAGTACTTC. Translation: CASRQARGSSYEQYF.

J is TRBJ2-7 and V is TRBV7-8; weak D call: TRBD1 (7 bases). Trimming removed 5 bases from V and 2 bases from J, with 13 bases in between. The CDR3 has 14 amino acids. Germline V lookup: CDR1 SGHVS, CDR2 FQNEAQ. Written as DNA, the CDR3 is TGTGCCAGCAGCGGGCGGGACAGAGCCTACGAGCAGTACTTC. It codes for CASSGRDRAYEQYF. The full variable domain, rest sourced from reference TRBV7-8 and TRBJ2-7, is GAGVSQSPRYKVAKRGQDVALRCDPISGHVSLFWYQQALGQGPEFLTYFQNEAQLDKSGLPSDRFFAERPEGSVSTLKIQRTQQEDSAVYLCASSGRDRAYEQYFGPGTRLTVT.

The chain has TRBV19 and TRBJ2-2; 7 bases map to TRBD1. CDR1 is LNHDA and CDR2 is SQIVND in the germline V gene (reference sequence). The ends lost 3 bases at V and 6 bases at J; junction bases unmatched: 7. This CDR3 has 15 amino acids. The DNA for the CDR3 is TGTGCCAGTAGTATTTTAGGTCAGGGGGCCGGGGAGCTGTTTTTT. Protein sequence: CASSILGQGAGELFF.

The chain links TRBV2 to TRBJ1-2; no clear D. This CDR3 has 11 residues. CDR1 and CDR2 (germline): SNHLY, FYNNEI. V shed 7 bases and J shed 8 bases, with 11 bases lying between them. CDR3: CASMTRRGYTF. The CDR3 DNA reads as TGTGCCAGCATGACGAGGCGGGGCTACACCTTC.

The gene calls are TRBV27 and TRBJ2-2; D is perhaps TRBD1 (6 bases). The CDR3 totals 17 residues. The germline V gene has CDR1 MNHEY and CDR2 SMNVEV (reference sequence). Trimming stripped 7 bases from V and 0 bases from J, with 18 bases between. The CDR3 sequence: CASILTGTFANTGELFF. The CDR3 DNA reads as TGTGCCAGCATCCTTACAGGGACCTTCGCGAACACCGGGGAGCTGTTTTTT.

This chain connects TRBV6-4 to TRBJ1-4; D perhaps matches TRBD1 (5 bases). V lost 0 bases, J lost 7 bases, and 12 bases lay in between. The CDR3 covers 15 residues. The germline gives CDR1 MRHNA, CDR2 SNTAGT. DNA of the CDR3: TGTGCCAGCAGTGACTCGTTCGGGGGTGGTGAAAAACTGTTTTTT. The encoded protein is CASSDSFGGGEKLFF.

The chain couples TRBV19 to TRBJ2-7; D unresolved. Trimming stripped 6 bases from V and 3 bases from J, with 18 bases between. CDR3 size: 15 residues. From germline, CDR1 is LNHDA and CDR2 SQIVND (reference sequence). CDR3 sequence: CASSLMRTILYEQYF. CDR3 DNA: TGTGCCAGTAGCTTGATGAGAACGATACTCTACGAGCAGTACTTC.

The chain combines TRBV29-1 with TRBJ2-3; D gene unclear. CDR3 length equals 11 residues. The germline V gene encodes CDR1 SQVTM and CDR2 ANQGSEA. V lost 3 bases to trimming and J lost 3 bases, with 4 bases between them. The CDR3 loop is CSVDRTDTQYF. In DNA form, the CDR3 reads TGCAGCGTTGACAGGACAGATACGCAGTATTTT.

The genes are TRBV7-9 and TRBJ2-3; no definite D call. Between the trimmed V and J ends, which lost 1 base and 1 base, there was a span of 6 bases. Germline CDR1 SEHNR, CDR2 FQNEAQ (reference sequence). CDR3 length equals 14 residues. CDR3 sequence (DNA): TGTGCCAGCAGCTTAGTGGGCGGCACAGATACGCAGTATTTT. Translated, it gives CASSLVGGTDTQYF.